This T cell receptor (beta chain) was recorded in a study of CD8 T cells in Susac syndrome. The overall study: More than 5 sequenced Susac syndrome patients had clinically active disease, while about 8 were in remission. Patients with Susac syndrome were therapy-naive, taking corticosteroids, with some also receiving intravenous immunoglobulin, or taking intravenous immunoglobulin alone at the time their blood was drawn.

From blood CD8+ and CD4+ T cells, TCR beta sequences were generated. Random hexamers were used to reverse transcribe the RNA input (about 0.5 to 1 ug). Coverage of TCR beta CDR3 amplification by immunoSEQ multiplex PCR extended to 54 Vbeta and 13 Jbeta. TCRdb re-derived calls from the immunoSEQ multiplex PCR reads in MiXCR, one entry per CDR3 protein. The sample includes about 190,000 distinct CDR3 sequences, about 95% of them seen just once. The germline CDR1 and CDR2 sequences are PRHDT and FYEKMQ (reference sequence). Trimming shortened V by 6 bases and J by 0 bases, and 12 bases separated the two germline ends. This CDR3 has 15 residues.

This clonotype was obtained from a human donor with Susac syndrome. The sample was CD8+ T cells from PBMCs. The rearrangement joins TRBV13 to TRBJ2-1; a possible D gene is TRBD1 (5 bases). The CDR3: CASSVGATSYNEQFF. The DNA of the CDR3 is TGTGCCAGCAGTGTAGGGGCGACCTCCTACAATGAGCAGTTCTTC.